This T cell receptor beta chain was recovered during a study of cytomegalovirus exposure and HLA in healthy donors (dated by TCRdb to about 2017). About the investigation overall: According to an earlier analysis of a few hundred of the donors, 150 million to 200 million T cells yielded 90 million to 140 million unique TCR beta sequences and approximately 300 Gb of sequence data. Donor age, sex, ethnicity and CMV serostatus were compiled alongside the repertoire data. Typing coverage differed by locus: A, B, C, DRB1 and DQB1 were typed in roughly 620-630 donors, DQA1 in 500 to 550, DPA1 in 606, and DPB1 in just under 490. The study used immunosequencing to profile the T cell repertoires of 600 to 850 subjects and linked those repertoires to cytomegalovirus serostatus. Four to six DR-DQ haplotypes were handled as single units for association and clustering, since linkage in the cohort was strong. Genome-wide SNP genotypes for about 60% of the 666 donors were used in a later genetic analysis, which treated that subset as a discovery cohort. HLA typing covered class I and class II loci at four-digit resolution. To predict cytomegalovirus infection status, the study brought together high-throughput TCR immunosequencing, statistical association of individual TCRs with disease status, and machine learning. The study was designed to test whether signatures of past pathogen exposure could be identified by cataloging public T cell receptors. An earlier analysis of approximately 580 of the donors used high-throughput TCR beta sequencing to judge whether each TCR beta V gene segment behaved as functional or pseudogenic. Approximately 300 gigabases of sequencing data and around 85 million unique TCR sequences made up an early release that covered 640 HLA-typed donors. All discovery cohort repertoires had been generated on a single sequencing platform. Of the roughly 400 genotyped donors, approximately 83% fell in the genetic ancestry cluster associated with self-reported Caucasian donors. A separate validation cohort of 100 to 150 different subjects was used in addition to the approximately 700-subject first cohort. Among 300 to 500 genotyped donors of the cohort, an average of around 220,000 unique TCR beta nucleotide sequences was sequenced per donor, of which about 19% were non-productive. In the later analysis, no new phenotypic data were used to find candidate immune exposures; instead, reliance was placed on TCR beta sequences and their occurrence across donors. To study patterns of TCR occurrence, a later analysis re-analyzed previously published TCR beta repertoires from 666 donors and added high-resolution HLA genotyping. The research as a whole found: Assigning TCR associations to individual alleles was difficult when HLA alleles, especially DR and DQ, strongly co-occurred. Some IMGT-functional V segments, including TRBV6-2 and TRBV6-3, could not be told apart with the 87-base-pair reads, so those segments were excluded. An earlier analysis of 450 to 750 of the donors showed that most TCR beta V segments appeared in productive rearrangements either about 87% or about 30% of the time, which broadly matched IMGT annotations. CMV serostatus was the only immune exposure information available for the cohort. A further reported finding was that TCR beta sequences accurately predicted the HLA-A and HLA-B alleles for most subjects in the first cohort. Only TCR beta chains were sequenced in this cohort, and the absence of alpha or paired-chain data limited detectable features. Roughly uniform sequencing depth across donors was assumed in presence/absence analyses, although this assumption may not hold. A later analysis found that HLA-associated TCR beta chains were more clonally expanded and had lower generation probabilities than equally common non-associated chains. In vitro tests confirmed that a few of the cytomegalovirus-associated TCR beta chains recognize cytomegalovirus antigens. The study gave a list of 150 to 200 TCR beta chains associated with cytomegalovirus. Because counts were too low, about 17 rarely observed V segments, including chromosome 9 orphons, were excluded from the earlier analysis of fewer than 650 of the donors. A group of highly shared sequence variants was considered likely to be a technical artifact of the sequencing pipeline. In both the original and validation cohorts, the classifier was reported to diagnose cytomegalovirus status with high specificity and sensitivity. A later analysis found that TCR association rates varied across HLA loci, with DRB1 alleles showing the most associated TCRs and HLA-C alleles the fewest. A later genetic analysis associated a missense DCLRE1C variant with V-gene and J-gene trimming of TCR beta chains, and an independent cohort replicated the association. HLA typing was unavailable for some donors at each locus, so association tests used only the typed subset. A later analysis associated 16,951 TCR beta sequences with specific HLA alleles at a false discovery rate of 0.05. Linkage disequilibrium might explain the correlated functional status among segregating V segments, but an unknown experimental factor could not be excluded. A later analysis reported that several top co-occurrence clusters appeared linked to parvovirus B19, influenza, CMV and Epstein-Barr virus. While some public TCRs were present in many individuals, most TCR sequences turned up only very rarely across donors. According to a later genetic analysis, donors in an Asian-associated ancestry cluster had fewer N-insertions in productive TCRs than the approximately 650-donor mean. Most CMV-associated TCR beta chains appeared to be HLA-restricted in a later analysis, and the HLA associations seemed to be driven largely by CMV exposure. The authors suggested that the approach could potentially be extended to other disease states and immunological phenotypes.

Libraries were made using the immunoSEQ multiplex PCR assay. For the multiplex PCR, a mixture combining 60 forward primers for TCR Vbeta segments and 13 reverse primers for TCR Jbeta segments was used. The CDR3 region of rearranged TCR beta genes was amplified from genomic DNA by a multiplex PCR assay. On the Illumina HiSeq System, the amplified TCR beta libraries were sequenced as 87-base-pair reads. Per the source publication's procedure: A later analysis tallied around 82 million unique TCR beta chains across the 666 repertoires, and some 10 million of those chains were shared by two or more donors. To remove PCR and sequencing errors, raw reads were error-corrected and collapsed into unique sequences using a nearest-neighbor algorithm that merged closely related sequences. V, D and J gene segments were assigned by aligning CDR3 sequences to IMGT reference sequences. Each retained sequence needed at least a six-nucleotide match to both a V gene segment and a J gene segment. Rearrangements were classified as productive when the CDR3 lacked stop codons and remained in frame with V and J, and all other rearrangements were classified as non-productive. Following IMGT convention, CDR3 was defined as the stretch from the second conserved V-encoded cysteine to the conserved J-encoded phenylalanine. Sequences without an unambiguous match to a single V gene segment were excluded from the earlier analysis of 450 to 650 of the donors. In an earlier analysis of around 600 of the donors, V segments were called functional above 56.7% productive rearrangements and were called segregating when the between-donor standard deviation exceeded 5%. A statistical classification framework was built to diagnose cytomegalovirus status from the catalog of TCR beta chain sequences. In a later analysis, V and J genes were assigned by comparing TCR nucleotide sequences against IMGT/GENE-DB human TR gene sequences. A later analysis assigned CDR3 sequences and most-parsimonious VDJ recombination scenarios with the TCRdist pipeline. In a later analysis, every TCR beta chain was defined by the combination of its CDR3 amino acid sequence and its V-gene family, and reads without a unique V-gene family were dropped. A later analysis removed 500 to 650 highly shared, low-generation-probability nucleotide sequences to deal with suspected cross-contamination and a sequencing artifact. In a later analysis, a clonal expansion index was calculated for each public chain from normalized within-repertoire ranks of inferred template counts. In a later analysis, generation probabilities were computed with a VDJ recombination model fitted to out-of-frame rearrangements, and the resulting probabilities were checked against IGoR. A later analysis scored TCR-TCR, TCR-HLA and TCR-CMV co-occurrence with hypergeometric tests, applying a repertoire-size bias correction to TCR pairs. A later analysis estimated false discovery rates by permuting HLA or CMV assignments 20 times. In a later analysis, co-occurring TCRs were grouped using DBSCAN, and TCRdist sequence similarity was added for clustering within HLA-allele-positive subsets. Repertoires with fewer than 30,000 or more than 120,000 public chains were left out of co-occurrence clustering, as were five repertoires with anomalous nucleotide sharing. Imported from immuneACCESS, the table was reduced by TCRdb to in-frame sequences with V and J called. These copies leave out some clones; in studies compared against another copy, an unresolved V gene accounts for under half, and the cause of the remainder is not known. V and J calls plus clone size are reproduced from that table; the DNA served to infer D and trimming. Across this sample there are roughly 69,000 clones, with roughly 70% seen only once. The top ten clonotypes cover 11% to 15% of the sample.

Sequences SGHAT (CDR1) and FQNNGV (CDR2) are obtained from the germline V gene. The CDR3 covers 12 residues, taking in both the cysteine and the phenylalanine. The entry retains the CDR3 DNA only, 36 bases that are in frame from base 1. The cohort consisted of approximately 670 healthy bone marrow donors. Cohort members were all nominally healthy when sampled, although unrecorded immune exposures were likely present. The donor tested CMV seropositive, placing the donor among the 289 seropositive members of the cohort. Every donor gave a peripheral blood sample, and the peripheral blood mononuclear cells from that sample were used for TCR beta sequencing. The Qiagen DNeasy Blood Extraction Kit was used to extract genomic DNA from the blood cell samples. A word on this clone: It has no known antigen specificity. Relative to the germline gene, one junction end is altered; a read error may explain this.

This clonotype was sampled from a male donor in good health and CMV-seropositive. This sequence uses TRBV11-2 and TRBJ2-5; TRBD2 might be the D gene, on 6 matching bases. Sequences were obtained from PBMCs. The DNA reads TGTGCCAGCAGCTTGGCCCTTTGGACTAAACACTTC. The encoded protein is CASSLALWTKHF.